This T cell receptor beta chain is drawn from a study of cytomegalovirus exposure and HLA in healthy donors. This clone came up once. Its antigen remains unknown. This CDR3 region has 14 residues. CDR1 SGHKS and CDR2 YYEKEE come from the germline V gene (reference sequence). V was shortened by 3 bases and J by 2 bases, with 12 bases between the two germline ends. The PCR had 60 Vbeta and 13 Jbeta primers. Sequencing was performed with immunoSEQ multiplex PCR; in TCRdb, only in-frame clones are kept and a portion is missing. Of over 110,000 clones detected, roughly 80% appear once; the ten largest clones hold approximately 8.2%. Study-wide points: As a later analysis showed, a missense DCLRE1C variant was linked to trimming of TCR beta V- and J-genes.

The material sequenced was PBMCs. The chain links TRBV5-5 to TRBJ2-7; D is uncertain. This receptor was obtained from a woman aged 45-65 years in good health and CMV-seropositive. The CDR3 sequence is CASSWATVTYEQYF. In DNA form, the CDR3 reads TGTGCCAGCAGCTGGGCGACGGTGACCTACGAGCAGTACTTC.